Listed below are T cell receptor beta chains from one sample, sequenced in a study of blood T cell repertoires in COVID-19. The assay was immunoSEQ multiplex PCR, and TCRdb's table has in-frame clones only and misses some. The table records 80,000 or so clones, about nine tenths of them present only once. Sample: peripheral blood. Receptor source: a woman aged 45-65 years in a cohort sampled during active COVID-19. Both conserved end residues are part of each CDR3. A D gene is named only where the DNA matches it firmly.

d_call: .
v_call: TRBV21-1
cdr3_aa: CASSKAPLVYYEQYF

d_call: TRBD2
v_call: TRBV5-4
cdr3_aa: CASSLGGGAFNEQFF

d_call: TRBD1
v_call: TRBV5-1
cdr3_aa: CASSQGTGRANYGYTF

d_call: .
v_call: TRBV12-5
cdr3_aa: CASGSGDGYTF

d_call: TRBD2
v_call: TRBV18
cdr3_aa: CASSPIVAGSYNEQFF

d_call: .
v_call: TRBV15
cdr3_aa: CATSRQGGYEQYF

d_call: .
v_call: TRBV2
cdr3_aa: CASSVGGSEAFF

d_call: .
v_call: TRBV11-2
cdr3_aa: CASSQRGGKDTEAFF

d_call: TRBD1
v_call: TRBV6-5
cdr3_aa: CASRRDRGTSEAFF

d_call: TRBD1
v_call: TRBV27
cdr3_aa: CASRTGHQETQYF